This record looks at one T cell receptor beta chain sequence and its context. Antigen specificity is unknown. These data originate in a study of shared clonotypes between healthy human individuals. Study-level findings and limits: Clonotype sharing among donors was expected to depend on sequencing depth. Naive CD4 clonotypes were shared across a handful of donors at roughly 4.6%.

TCRdb's table, derived via immunoSEQ multiplex PCR, lists solely in-frame clones and lacks some. The table has roughly 850,000 clones, 95% to 97% seen once. Naive CD8 isolation took CD45RO-negative cells positively selected for CCR7 and excluded terminally differentiated effector memory CD45RA+ cells. Germline V gene lookup returns CDR1 SGHRS and CDR2 YFSETQ. This CDR3 contains 15 residues. J gave up 3 bases and V 5 bases, and 9 bases lay outside the gene matches. What was sequenced was naive CD8+ T cells sorted from blood. This chain connects TRBV5-1 to TRBJ2-7, with 9 positions matching TRBD2. The sequence was obtained from a man aged 30 to 45 in good health. CDR3 nucleotide sequence: TGCGCCAGCAGGGCGGGACTAGCTAGCCACTACGAGCAGTACTTC. It yields the protein CASRAGLASHYEQYF.